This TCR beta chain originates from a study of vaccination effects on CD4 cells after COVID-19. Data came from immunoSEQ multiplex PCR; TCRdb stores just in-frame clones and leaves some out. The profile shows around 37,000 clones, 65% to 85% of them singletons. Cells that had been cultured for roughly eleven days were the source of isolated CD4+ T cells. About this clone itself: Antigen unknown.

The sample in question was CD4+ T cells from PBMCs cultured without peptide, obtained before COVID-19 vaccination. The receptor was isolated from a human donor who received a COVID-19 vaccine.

CDR3 in amino acids: CASSQGIGGAGRSYNEQFF. The CDR3 DNA follows: TGTGCCAGCAGCCAAGGGATCGGGGGGGCGGGACGTTCCTACAATGAGCAGTTCTTC. V gene TRBV3-1 (or the pseudogene TRBV3-2) combines with J gene TRBJ2-1; 8 bases align to TRBD2. The V gene's germline CDR1 is LGHDT and CDR2 YNNKEL (reference sequence). J gave up 1 base and V 1 base, and 12 bases lay outside the gene matches. The CDR3 has 19 residues.